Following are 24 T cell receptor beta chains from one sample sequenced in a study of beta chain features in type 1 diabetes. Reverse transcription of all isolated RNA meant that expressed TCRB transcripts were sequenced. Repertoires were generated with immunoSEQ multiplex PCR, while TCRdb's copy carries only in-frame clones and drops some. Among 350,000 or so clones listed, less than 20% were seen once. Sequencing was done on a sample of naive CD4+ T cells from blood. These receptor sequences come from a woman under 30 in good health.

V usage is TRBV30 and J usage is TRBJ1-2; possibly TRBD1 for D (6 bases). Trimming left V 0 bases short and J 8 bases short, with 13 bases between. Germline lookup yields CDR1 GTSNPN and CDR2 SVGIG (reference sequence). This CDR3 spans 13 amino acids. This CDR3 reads CAWSVSQGGGYTF. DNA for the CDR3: TGTGCCTGGAGTGTGTCACAGGGTGGAGGCTACACCTTC.

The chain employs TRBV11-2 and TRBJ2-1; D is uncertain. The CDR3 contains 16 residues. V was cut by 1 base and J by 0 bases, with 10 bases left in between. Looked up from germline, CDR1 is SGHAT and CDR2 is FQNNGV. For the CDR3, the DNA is TGTGCCAGCAGCTTAGGCACCATGAGCTCCTACAATGAGCAGTTCTTC. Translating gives CASSLGTMSSYNEQFF.

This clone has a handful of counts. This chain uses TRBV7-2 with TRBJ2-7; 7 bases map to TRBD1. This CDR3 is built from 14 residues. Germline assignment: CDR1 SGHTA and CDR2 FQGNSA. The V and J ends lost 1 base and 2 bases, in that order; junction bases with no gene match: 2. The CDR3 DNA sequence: TGTGCCAGCAGCTTAGACAGGGGCCCCTACGAGCAGTACTTC. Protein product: CASSLDRGPYEQYF.

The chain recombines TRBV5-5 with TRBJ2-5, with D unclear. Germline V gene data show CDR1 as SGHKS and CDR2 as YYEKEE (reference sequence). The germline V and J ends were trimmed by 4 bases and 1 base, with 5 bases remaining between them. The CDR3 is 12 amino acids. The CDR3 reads CASSAAQETQYF. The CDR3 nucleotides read TGTGCCAGCAGCGCGGCCCAAGAGACCCAGTACTTC.

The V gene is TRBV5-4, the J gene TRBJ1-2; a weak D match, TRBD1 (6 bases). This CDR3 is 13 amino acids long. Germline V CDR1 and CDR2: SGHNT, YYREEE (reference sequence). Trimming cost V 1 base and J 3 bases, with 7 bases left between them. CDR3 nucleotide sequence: TGTGCCAGCAGCTTGAACAGGGACTATGGCTACACCTTC. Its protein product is CASSLNRDYGYTF.

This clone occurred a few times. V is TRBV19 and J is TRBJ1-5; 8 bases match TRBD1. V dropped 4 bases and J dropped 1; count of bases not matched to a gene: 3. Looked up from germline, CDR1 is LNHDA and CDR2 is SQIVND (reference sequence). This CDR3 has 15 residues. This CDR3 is CASSSGQGSNQPQHF. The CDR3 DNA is TGTGCCAGTAGTAGCGGACAGGGAAGCAATCAGCCCCAGCATTTT.

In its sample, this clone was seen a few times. The CDR3 nucleotides read TGTGCCAGCAGTCCGGGACAACAGAATTCACCCCTCCACTTT. It specifies CASSPGQQNSPLHF. V usage is TRBV2 and J usage is TRBJ1-6; perhaps TRBD1 as D (6 bases). There are 14 residues in the CDR3. Trimming took 5 bases from V and 7 from J, leaving 12 bases between them. Germline loops: CDR1 SNHLY, CDR2 FYNNEI.

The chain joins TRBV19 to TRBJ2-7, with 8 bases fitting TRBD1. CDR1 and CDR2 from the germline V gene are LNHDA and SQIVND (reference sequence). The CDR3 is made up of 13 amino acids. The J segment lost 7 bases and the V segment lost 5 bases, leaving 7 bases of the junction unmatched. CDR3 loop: CASSPDREGEQYF. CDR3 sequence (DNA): TGTGCCAGTAGTCCGGACAGGGAAGGTGAGCAGTACTTC.

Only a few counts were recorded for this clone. The CDR3 DNA reads TGTGCCAGCAGTTTTCAGGGCCATACGCAGTATTTT. It specifies CASSFQGHTQYF. The V call is TRBV6-5, the J call TRBJ2-3; possibly TRBD1 for D (5 bases). This CDR3 is 12 amino acids long. CDR1 and CDR2 (germline): MNHEY, SVGAGI. Deletions cut 4 bases from V and 7 bases from J, with 9 bases between.

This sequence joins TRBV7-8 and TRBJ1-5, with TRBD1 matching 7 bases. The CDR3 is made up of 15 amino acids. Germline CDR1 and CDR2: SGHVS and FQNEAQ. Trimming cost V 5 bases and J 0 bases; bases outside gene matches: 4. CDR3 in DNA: TGTGCCAGCAGCCCGGACAGGTTTAGCAATCAGCCCCAGCATTTT. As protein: CASSPDRFSNQPQHF.

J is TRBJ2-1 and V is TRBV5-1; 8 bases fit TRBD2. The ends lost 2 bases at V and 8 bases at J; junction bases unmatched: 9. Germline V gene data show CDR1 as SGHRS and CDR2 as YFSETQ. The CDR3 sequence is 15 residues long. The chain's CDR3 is CASSLRAGEMDEQFF. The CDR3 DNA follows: TGCGCCAGCAGCTTACGAGCGGGAGAGATGGATGAGCAGTTCTTC.

CDR3 protein: CASYLSGGGTDTQYF. As DNA, the CDR3 is TGCGCCAGCTACCTATCAGGGGGCGGCACAGATACGCAGTATTTT. The V gene is TRBV5-1, the J gene TRBJ2-3; the match to TRBD1 covers 8 bases. The CDR3 spans 15 residues. The V gene's germline CDR1 is SGHRS and CDR2 YFSETQ. Unmatched junction bases numbered 8, after V lost 7 bases and J lost 1 base.

In DNA, the CDR3 is TGCGCCAGCAGCCAGGGAGGATGGACTAGCGGGAGGACGAACTACGAGCAGTACTTC. Translated: CASSQGGWTSGRTNYEQYF. V is TRBV4-1 and J is TRBJ2-7, with 14 bases lining up with TRBD2. With 3 bases clipped from V and 3 bases from J, the junction kept 13 bases outside the gene matches. The length of the CDR3 is 19 residues. The germline gives CDR1 MGHRA, CDR2 YSYEKL.

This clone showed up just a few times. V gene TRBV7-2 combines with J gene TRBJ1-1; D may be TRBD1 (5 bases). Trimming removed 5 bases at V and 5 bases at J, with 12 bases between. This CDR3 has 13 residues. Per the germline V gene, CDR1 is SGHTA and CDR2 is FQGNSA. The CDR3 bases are TGTGCCAGCAGCCGGATGCAGGGAACTGAAGCTTTCTTT. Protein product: CASSRMQGTEAFF.

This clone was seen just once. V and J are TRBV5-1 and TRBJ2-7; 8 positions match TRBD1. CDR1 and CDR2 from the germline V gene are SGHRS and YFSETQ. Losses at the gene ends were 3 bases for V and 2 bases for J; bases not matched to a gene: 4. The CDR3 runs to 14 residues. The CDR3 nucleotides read TGCGCCAGCAGCTCCCGACAGGGGACCTACGAGCAGTACTTC. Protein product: CASSSRQGTYEQYF. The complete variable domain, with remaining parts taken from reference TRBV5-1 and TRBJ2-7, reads KAGVTQTPRYLIKTRGQQVTLSCSPISGHRSVSWYQQTPGQGLQFLFEYFSETQRNKGNFPGRFSGRQFSNSRSEMNVSTLELGDSALYLCASSSRQGTYEQYFGPGTRLTVT.

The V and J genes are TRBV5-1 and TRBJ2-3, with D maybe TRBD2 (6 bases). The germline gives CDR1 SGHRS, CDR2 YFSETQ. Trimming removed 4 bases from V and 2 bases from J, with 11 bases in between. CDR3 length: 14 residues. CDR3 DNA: TGCGCCAGCAGCCTCGGGAGAACCACAGATACGCAGTATTTT. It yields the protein CASSLGRTTDTQYF.

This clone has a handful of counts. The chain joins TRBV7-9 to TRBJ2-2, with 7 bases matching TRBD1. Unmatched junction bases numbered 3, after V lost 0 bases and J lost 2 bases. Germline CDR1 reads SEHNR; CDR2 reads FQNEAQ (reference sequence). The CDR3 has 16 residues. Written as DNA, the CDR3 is TGTGCCAGCAGCTTAGCGTGGGACAGCAACACCGGGGAGCTGTTTTTT. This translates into CASSLAWDSNTGELFF.

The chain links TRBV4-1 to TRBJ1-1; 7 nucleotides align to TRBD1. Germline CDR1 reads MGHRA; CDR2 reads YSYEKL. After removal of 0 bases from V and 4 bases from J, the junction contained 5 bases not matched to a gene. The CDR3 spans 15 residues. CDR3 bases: TGCGCCAGCAGCCAAGATGGTGCAGGGGGCACTGAAGCTTTCTTT. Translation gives CASSQDGAGGTEAFF.

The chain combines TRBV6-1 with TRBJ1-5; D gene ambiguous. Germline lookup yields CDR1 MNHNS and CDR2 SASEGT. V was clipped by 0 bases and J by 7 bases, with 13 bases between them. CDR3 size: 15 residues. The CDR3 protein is CASSEASGSGQPQHF. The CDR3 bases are TGTGCCAGCAGTGAAGCTTCGGGTTCGGGGCAGCCCCAGCATTTT.

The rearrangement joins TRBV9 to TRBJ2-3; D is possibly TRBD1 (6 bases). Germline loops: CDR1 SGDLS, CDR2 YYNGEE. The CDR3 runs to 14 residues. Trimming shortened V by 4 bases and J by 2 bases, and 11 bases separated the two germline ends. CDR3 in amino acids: CASSLRTATDTQYF. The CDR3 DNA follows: TGTGCCAGCAGCCTCAGGACAGCCACAGATACGCAGTATTTT.

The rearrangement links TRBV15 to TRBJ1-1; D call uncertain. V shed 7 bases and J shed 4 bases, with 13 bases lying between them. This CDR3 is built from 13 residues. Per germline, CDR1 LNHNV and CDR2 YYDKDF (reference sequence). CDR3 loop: CATNLRRTTEAFF. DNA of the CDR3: TGTGCCACCAACCTCAGGAGGACCACTGAAGCTTTCTTT.

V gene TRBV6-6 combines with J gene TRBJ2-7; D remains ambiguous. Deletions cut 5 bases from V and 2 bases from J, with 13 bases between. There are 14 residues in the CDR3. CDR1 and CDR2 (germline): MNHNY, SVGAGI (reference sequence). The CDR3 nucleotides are TGTGCCAGCAGTCTAAGAGGTACCACCTACGAGCAGTACTTC. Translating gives CASSLRGTTYEQYF.

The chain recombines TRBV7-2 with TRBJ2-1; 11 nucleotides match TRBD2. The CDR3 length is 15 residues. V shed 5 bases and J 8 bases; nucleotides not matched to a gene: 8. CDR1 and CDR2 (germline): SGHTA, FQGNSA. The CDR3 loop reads CASSRQTSGVDEQFF. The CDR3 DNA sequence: TGTGCCAGCAGCCGTCAGACTAGCGGGGTCGATGAGCAGTTCTTC.

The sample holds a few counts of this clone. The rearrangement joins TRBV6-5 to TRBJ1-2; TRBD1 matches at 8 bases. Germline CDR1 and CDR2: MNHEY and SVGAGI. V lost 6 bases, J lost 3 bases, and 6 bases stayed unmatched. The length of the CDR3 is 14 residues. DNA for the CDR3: TGTGCCAGCAGACGGACAGGGACAGACTATGGCTACACCTTC. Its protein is CASRRTGTDYGYTF.